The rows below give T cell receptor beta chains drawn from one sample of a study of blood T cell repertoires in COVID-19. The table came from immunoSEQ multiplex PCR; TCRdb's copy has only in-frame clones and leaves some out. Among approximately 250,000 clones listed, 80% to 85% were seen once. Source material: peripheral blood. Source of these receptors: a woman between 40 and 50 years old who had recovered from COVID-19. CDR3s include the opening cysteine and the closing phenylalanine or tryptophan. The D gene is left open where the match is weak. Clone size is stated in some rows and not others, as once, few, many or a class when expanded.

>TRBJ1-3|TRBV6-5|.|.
CASSLTGSPGNTIYF
TGTGCCAGCAGCCTCACAGGGAGTCCCGGAAACACCATATATTTT
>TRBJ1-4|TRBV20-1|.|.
CSASPRAGNEKLFF
TGCAGTGCTAGTCCGCGGGCTGGAAATGAAAAACTGTTTTTT
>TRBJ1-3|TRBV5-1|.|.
CASSTRGGANGNTIYF
TGCGCCAGCAGCACACGTGGGGGGGCGAATGGAAACACCATATATTTT
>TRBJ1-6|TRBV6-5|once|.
CASTETDNSPLHF
TGTGCCAGCACCGAGACAGATAATTCACCCCTCCACTTT
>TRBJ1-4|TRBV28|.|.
CASSLMGARGEKLFF
TGTGCCAGCAGTTTAATGGGGGCCCGGGGTGAAAAACTGTTTTTT
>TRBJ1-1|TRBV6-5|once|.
CASSGKGDTEAFF
TGTGCCAGCAGCGGAAAGGGGGACACTGAAGCTTTCTTT
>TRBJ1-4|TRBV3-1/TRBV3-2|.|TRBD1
CASSTGQGPNEKLFF
TGTGCCAGCAGCACCGGACAGGGACCAAATGAAAAACTGTTTTTT
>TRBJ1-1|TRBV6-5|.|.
CASSRVNTEAFF
TGTGCCAGCAGCCGGGTGAACACTGAAGCTTTCTTT
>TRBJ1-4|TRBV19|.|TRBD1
CASSRKGAANEKLFF
TGTGCCAGTAGTAGAAAGGGGGCGGCTAATGAAAAACTGTTTTTT
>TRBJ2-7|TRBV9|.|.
CASSVGTASSYEQYF
TGTGCCAGCAGCGTAGGGACAGCGAGCTCCTACGAGCAGTACTTC
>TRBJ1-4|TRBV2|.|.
CASRIQGSTEKLFF
TGTGCCAGCAGGATACAGGGTAGTACGGAAAAACTGTTTTTT
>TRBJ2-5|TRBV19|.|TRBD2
CASSPGAGVRRVETQYF
TGTGCCAGTTCCCCCGGCGCGGGGGTGAGACGGGTGGAGACCCAGTACTTC
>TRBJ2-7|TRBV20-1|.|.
CSAPQGREQYF
TGCAGTGCTCCCCAGGGGCGCGAGCAGTACTTC
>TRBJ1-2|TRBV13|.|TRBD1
CASSLQGATNYGYTF
TGTGCCAGCAGCTTACAGGGGGCGACTAACTATGGCTACACCTTC
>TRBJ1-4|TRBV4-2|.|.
CASSQVSPLSPGEKLFF
TGTGCCAGCAGCCAAGTGTCCCCCCTTTCGCCCGGTGAAAAACTGTTTTTT
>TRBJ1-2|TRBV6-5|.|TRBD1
CASKLTGVNGYTF
TGTGCCAGCAAACTGACAGGGGTGAATGGCTACACCTTC
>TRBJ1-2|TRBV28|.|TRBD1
CASSLTGTDHIGYTF
TGTGCCAGCAGTTTAACTGGGACAGACCATATTGGCTACACCTTC
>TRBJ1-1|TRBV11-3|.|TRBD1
CASRGDRGSNTEAFF
TGTGCCAGCAGGGGGGACAGGGGCTCCAACACTGAAGCTTTCTTT
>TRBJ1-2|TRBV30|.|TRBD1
CAWGGARQGRDYGYTF
TGTGCCTGGGGAGGGGCTCGACAGGGACGAGACTATGGCTACACCTTC
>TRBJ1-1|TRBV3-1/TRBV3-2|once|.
CASSQFIGRHPNTEAFF
TGTGCCAGCAGCCAATTCATTGGGCGACACCCGAACACTGAAGCTTTCTTT
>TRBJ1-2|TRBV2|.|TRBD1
CARQGAYGYTF
TGTGCCAGACAGGGGGCCTATGGCTACACCTTC
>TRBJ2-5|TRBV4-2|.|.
CASSLGTNQETQYF
TGTGCCAGCAGCCTCGGGACAAACCAAGAGACCCAGTACTTC
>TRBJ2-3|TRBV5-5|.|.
CASSPLESTDTQYF
TGTGCCAGCAGCCCCTTGGAGTCCACAGATACGCAGTATTTT
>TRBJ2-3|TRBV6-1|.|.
CASGEGNGDTQYF
TGTGCCAGCGGTGAAGGAAACGGAGATACGCAGTATTTT
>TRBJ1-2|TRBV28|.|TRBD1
CASSFLGQGAQGYTF
TGTGCCAGCAGTTTTCTGGGACAGGGGGCTCAGGGCTACACCTTC
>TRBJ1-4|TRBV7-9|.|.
CASSLVEDSNEKLFF
TGTGCCAGCAGCTTAGTAGAGGATTCGAATGAAAAACTGTTTTTT
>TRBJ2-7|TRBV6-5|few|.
CASSYSVVGYEQYF
TGTGCCAGCAGTTATAGCGTAGTGGGCTACGAGCAGTACTTC
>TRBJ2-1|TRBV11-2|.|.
CASSLVARVNEQFF
TGTGCCAGCAGCTTAGTCGCCAGGGTCAATGAGCAGTTCTTC
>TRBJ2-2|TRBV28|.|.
CASSLPAAGSTGELFF
TGTGCCAGCAGTTTGCCGGCCGCAGGATCCACCGGGGAGCTGTTTTTT
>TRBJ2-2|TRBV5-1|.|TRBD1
CASSLGQGASSGELFF
TGCGCCAGCAGCTTGGGACAGGGGGCGTCTTCCGGGGAGCTGTTTTTT
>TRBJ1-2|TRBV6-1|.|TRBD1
CASSDSTGGNYGYTF
TGTGCCAGCAGTGATTCGACAGGGGGAAACTATGGCTACACCTTC
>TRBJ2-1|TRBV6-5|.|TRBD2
CASNGGGSYNEQFF
TGTGCCAGCAATGGCGGGGGCTCCTACAATGAGCAGTTCTTC
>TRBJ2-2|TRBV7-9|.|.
CASSPDRNTGELFF
TGTGCCAGCAGCCCGGACAGAAACACCGGGGAGCTGTTTTTT
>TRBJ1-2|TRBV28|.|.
CASSLPGNEYGYTF
TGTGCCAGCAGTTTACCGGGGAACGAGTATGGCTACACCTTC
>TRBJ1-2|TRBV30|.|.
CAWSVRGNYGYTF
TGTGCCTGGAGTGTCAGGGGCAACTATGGCTACACCTTC